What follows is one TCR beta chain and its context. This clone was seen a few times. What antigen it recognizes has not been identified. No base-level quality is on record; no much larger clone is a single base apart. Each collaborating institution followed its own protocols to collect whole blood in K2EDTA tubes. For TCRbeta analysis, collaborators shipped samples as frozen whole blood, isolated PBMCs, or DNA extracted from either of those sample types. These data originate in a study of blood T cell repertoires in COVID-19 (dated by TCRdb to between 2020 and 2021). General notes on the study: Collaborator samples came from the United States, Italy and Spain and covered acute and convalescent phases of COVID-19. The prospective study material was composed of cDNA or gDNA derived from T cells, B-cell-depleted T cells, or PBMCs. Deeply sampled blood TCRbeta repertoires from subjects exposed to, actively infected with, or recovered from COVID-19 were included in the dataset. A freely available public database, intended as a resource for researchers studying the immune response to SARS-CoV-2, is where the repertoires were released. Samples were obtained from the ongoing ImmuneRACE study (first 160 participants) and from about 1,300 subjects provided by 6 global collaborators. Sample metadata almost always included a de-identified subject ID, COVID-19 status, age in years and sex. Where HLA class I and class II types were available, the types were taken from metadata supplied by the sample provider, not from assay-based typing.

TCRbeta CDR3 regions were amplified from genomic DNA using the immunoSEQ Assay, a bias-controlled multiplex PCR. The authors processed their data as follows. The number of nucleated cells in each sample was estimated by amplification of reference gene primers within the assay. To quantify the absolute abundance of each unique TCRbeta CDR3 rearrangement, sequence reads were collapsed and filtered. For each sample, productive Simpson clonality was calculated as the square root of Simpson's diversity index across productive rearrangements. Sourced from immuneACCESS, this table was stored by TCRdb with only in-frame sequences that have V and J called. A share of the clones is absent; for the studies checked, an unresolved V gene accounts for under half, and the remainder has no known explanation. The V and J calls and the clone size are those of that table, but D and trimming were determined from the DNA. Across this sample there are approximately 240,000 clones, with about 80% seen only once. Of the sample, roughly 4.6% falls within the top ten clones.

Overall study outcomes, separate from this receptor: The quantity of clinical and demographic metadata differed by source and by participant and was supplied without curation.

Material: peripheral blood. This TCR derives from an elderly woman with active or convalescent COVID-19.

At the DNA level, the sequence is TGCAGCGTCAACCCCTTTGGGGGCGATGAGCAGTTCTTC. Its product reads: CSVNPFGGDEQFF. The rearranged chain carries TRBV29-1 and TRBJ2-1, and perhaps TRBD1 as D gene, on 6 matching bases. CDR1 and CDR2, per the germline V gene, are SQVTM and ANQGSEA. The CDR3, from cysteine to phenylalanine, totals 13 residues. Here the CDR3 DNA is all that survives: 39 bases in frame from base 1. Between the V and J ends, shortened by 6 bases and 8 bases respectively, the junction contains 17 bases.